The entry below gives a single TCR beta chain sequence along with its context. The antigen is not known. The data were obtained in a study of cytomegalovirus exposure and HLA in healthy donors. Study as a whole: Earlier findings included 117 million unique TCR beta sequences obtained from approximately 170 million T cells.

Study-wide results and limits: Among immune exposure information, only CMV serostatus was available. A later analysis linked a missense DCLRE1C variant to TCR beta V- and J-gene trimming.

Unmatched junction bases numbered 7, after V lost 5 bases and J lost 3 bases. CDR3 length: 15 residues. CDR1 is LNHDA and CDR2 is SQIVND in the germline V gene (reference sequence). This PCR relied on a set of 60 Vbeta primers and 13 Jbeta primers. TCRdb keeps only in-frame clones here, not all; method: immunoSEQ multiplex PCR. The table shows 100,000 or so clones, with less than 65% occurring only once. The receptor was derived from a woman aged 30 to 39 in good health and CMV-seronegative. Sequenced sample: PBMCs. The chain couples TRBV19 to TRBJ2-1; 7 bases fit TRBD2. CDR3 region: CASSPSSGDYNEQFF. The DNA for the CDR3 is TGTGCCAGTAGTCCCTCTAGCGGAGACTACAATGAGCAGTTCTTC.